The clone carrying this T cell receptor (beta chain) occurred a few times. Its target is unknown. This sample is part of a study of response to subunit inactivated influenza vaccine. Study results and caveats: A suggestion made by the authors is that each seasonal influenza vaccination recruits few new T cells.

CDR3 length: 13 residues. V lost 4 bases and J lost 8, with 15 bases in between. Germline V gene sequence: CDR1 SGHKS, CDR2 YYEKEE (reference sequence). TCRdb reprocessed the RT-PCR reads with MiXCR, giving one entry per CDR3 protein. The data contain 550,000 to 800,000 distinct CDR3 sequences, over 11% of them seen just once; the ten biggest clones take up approximately 7%. This sequence joins TRBV5-5 and TRBJ1-2; D is undetermined. The sequencing here drew on PBMCs from blood, taken around 15 days before vaccination. This TCR was sampled from a man aged 50 or older who received an inactivated influenza vaccine. CDR3 in amino acids: CASSPDGFRGYTF. CDR3 DNA sequence: TGTGCCAGCAGCCCAGACGGATTTCGAGGCTACACCTTC.